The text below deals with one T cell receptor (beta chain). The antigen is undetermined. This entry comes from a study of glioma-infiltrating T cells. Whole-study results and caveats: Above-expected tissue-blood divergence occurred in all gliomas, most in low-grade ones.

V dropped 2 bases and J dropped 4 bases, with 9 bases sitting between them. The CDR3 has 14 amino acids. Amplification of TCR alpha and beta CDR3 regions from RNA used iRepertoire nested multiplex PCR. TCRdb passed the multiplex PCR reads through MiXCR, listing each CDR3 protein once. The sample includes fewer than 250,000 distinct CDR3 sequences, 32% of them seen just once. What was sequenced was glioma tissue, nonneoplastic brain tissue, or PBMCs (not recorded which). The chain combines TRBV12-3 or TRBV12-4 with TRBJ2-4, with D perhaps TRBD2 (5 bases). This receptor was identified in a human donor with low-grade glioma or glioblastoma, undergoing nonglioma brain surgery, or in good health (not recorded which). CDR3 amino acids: CASSLPREKNIQYF. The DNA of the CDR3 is TGTGCCAGCAGTTTACCTAGGGAGAAAAACATTCAGTACTTC.